This T cell receptor (beta chain) was recovered during a study of spatial heterogeneity in lung cancer. Study details: Consistent detection of more beta-chain than alpha-chain sequences was observed.

Concerning this clonotype itself: This beta chain came through as a stray read in a library set up for alpha chains, and its size says little.

This CDR3 region has 14 residues. Germline V gives CDR1 KGHDR, CDR2 SFDVKD. Trimming pared 5 bases from V and 4 bases from J, leaving 11 bases between. A unique molecular identifier was carried by every single TCR cDNA molecule. From the 5' RACE reads, TCRdb called clonotypes with MiXCR, one entry per CDR3 protein. The data show more than 9,500 distinct CDR3 sequences, approximately 6.2% seen once. As for time point: sample taken at primary tumor resection. Whole RNA was taken from tumor, nontumor lung or frozen PBMC; it was then sequenced unsorted. The source is a male donor with early-stage non-small cell lung cancer. The material sequenced was normal lung tissue next to the tumor, taken at surgery. The rearrangement uses TRBV24-1 and TRBJ2-1, with D perhaps matching TRBD1 (6 bases). DNA of the CDR3: TGTGCCACCAGTGTCTCAGGACAGTACAATGAGCAGTTCTTC. Translated: CATSVSGQYNEQFF.